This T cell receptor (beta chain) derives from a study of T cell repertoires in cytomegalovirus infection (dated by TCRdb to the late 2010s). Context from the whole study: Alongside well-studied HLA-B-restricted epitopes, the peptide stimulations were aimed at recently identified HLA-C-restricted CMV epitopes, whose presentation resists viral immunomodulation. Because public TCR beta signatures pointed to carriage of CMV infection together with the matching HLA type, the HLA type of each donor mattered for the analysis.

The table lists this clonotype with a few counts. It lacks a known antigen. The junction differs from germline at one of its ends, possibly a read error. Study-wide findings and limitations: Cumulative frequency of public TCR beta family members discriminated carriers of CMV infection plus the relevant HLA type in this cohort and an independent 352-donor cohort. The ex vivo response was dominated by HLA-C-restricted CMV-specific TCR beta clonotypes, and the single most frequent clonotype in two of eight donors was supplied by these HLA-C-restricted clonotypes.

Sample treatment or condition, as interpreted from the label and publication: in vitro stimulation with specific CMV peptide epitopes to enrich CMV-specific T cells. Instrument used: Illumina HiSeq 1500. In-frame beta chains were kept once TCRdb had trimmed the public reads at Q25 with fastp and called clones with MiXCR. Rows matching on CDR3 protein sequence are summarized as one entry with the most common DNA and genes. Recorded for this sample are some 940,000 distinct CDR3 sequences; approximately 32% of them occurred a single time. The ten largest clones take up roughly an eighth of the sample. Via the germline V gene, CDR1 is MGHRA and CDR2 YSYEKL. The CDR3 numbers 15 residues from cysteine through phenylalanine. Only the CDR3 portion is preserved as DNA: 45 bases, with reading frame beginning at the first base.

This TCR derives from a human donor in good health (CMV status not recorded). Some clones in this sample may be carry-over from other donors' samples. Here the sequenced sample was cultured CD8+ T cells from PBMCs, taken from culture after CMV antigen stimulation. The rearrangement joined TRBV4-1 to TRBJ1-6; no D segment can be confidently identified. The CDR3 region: CASSQELEGMAPLHF. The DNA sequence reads TGTGCCAGCAGCCAAGAGCTGGAAGGAATGGCACCCCTCCACTTT.